The entry below describes one T cell receptor (beta chain). These data come from a study of blood T cell repertoires in COVID-19. Study at large: The analysed material was cDNA or gDNA that came from T cells, B-cell-depleted T cells, or PBMCs.

As originally analysed: Nucleated cell counts were estimated from reference gene primer amplification. Profiling relied on immunoSEQ multiplex PCR, and the TCRdb table lists in-frame clones only, not all of them. That table supplies the V and J calls and clone size; D and trimming were determined from the DNA. The repertoire includes around 230,000 clones, roughly 80% of them detected once, and about 8% sits in the top ten. The CDR3 contains 15 residues. The V gene's germline CDR1 is LGHDT and CDR2 YNNKEL (reference sequence). The V gene lost 2 bases and the J gene lost 5 bases, with 14 bases spanning the gap.

Sequenced sample: peripheral blood. The receptor's source is a woman at least 80 years old with acute or convalescent COVID-19. The genes are TRBV3-1 (or the pseudogene TRBV3-2) and TRBJ2-3; weak D call: TRBD1 (5 bases). The CDR3: CASSQWAGPGDTQYF. The DNA of the CDR3 is TGTGCCAGCAGCCAATGGGCAGGGCCGGGAGATACGCAGTATTTT.